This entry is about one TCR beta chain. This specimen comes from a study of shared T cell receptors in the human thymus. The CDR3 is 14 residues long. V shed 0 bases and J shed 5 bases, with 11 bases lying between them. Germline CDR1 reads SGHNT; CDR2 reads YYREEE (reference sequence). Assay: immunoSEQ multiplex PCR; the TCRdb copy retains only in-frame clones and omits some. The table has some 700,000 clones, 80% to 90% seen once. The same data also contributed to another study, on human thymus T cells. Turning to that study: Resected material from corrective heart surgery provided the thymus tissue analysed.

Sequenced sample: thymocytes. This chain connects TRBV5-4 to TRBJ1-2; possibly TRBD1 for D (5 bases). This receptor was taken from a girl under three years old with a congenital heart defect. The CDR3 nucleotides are TGTGCCAGCAGCTTGGGAGGGACTGGGTATGGCTACACCTTC. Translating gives CASSLGGTGYGYTF.